A single sample gave rise to the 16 T cell receptor beta chains below, sequenced in a study of shared clonotypes between healthy human individuals. Profiled with immunoSEQ multiplex PCR; TCRdb holds only in-frame clones, not every one. The sample lists 300,000 to 400,000 clones, more than 75% occurring once. Sequenced: memory CD8+ T cells sorted from blood. Indicated subset: CD45RO+ cells pooled with CCR7-negative TemRA cells. The receptors shown here come from a man younger than 35 in good health.

This clone was counted once. This specimen includes other DNA sequences encoding the same CDR3. The V call is TRBV7-9, the J call TRBJ1-4; D gene uncertain. Germline V lookup: CDR1 SEHNR, CDR2 FQNEAQ (reference sequence). The CDR3 covers 12 residues. Trimming removed 3 bases from V and 7 bases from J, with 6 bases in between. The CDR3 here is CASSLGGEKLFF. In DNA form, the CDR3 reads TGTGCCAGCAGCTTGGGAGGTGAAAAACTGTTTTTT.

This chain links TRBV5-1 with TRBJ2-1; TRBD2 might be the D (7 bases). The V end lost 7 bases, the J end lost 0 bases, and 11 bases lay between the germline ends. The germline gives CDR1 SGHRS, CDR2 YFSETQ. The CDR3 totals 14 residues. The CDR3 DNA reads as TGCGCCAGCGGCGGGGGACACTCCTACAATGAGCAGTTCTTC. Its translation is CASGGGHSYNEQFF.

The chain carries TRBV7-2 and TRBJ2-5, with 11 nucleotides matching TRBD1. The V segment lost 7 bases and the J segment 5 bases; nucleotides outside the gene matches: 6. CDR3 length: 14 residues. In germline, CDR1 is SGHTA, CDR2 FQGNSA. CDR3 bases: TGTGCCAGCACCTGGACAGGGGGCATTGAGACCCAGTACTTC. Its translation: CASTWTGGIETQYF.

J is TRBJ2-1 and V is TRBV19; no clear D. The CDR3 has 17 amino acids. Germline V CDR1 and CDR2: LNHDA, SQIVND (reference sequence). Trimming shortened V by 0 bases and J by 2 bases, and 14 bases separated the two germline ends. CDR3 sequence: CASSIDSVSVPYNEQFF. The DNA for the CDR3 is TGTGCCAGTAGTATAGATTCGGTTTCGGTTCCCTACAATGAGCAGTTCTTC.

The chain combines TRBV5-6 with TRBJ1-5; possibly TRBD1 for D (6 bases). Deletions cut 1 base from V and 0 bases from J, with 17 bases between. The CDR3 runs 18 residues. Germline loops: CDR1 SGHDT, CDR2 YYEEEE. Written as DNA, the CDR3 is TGTGCCAGCAGCTTGATTCCTTGGGGGCTACATAGCAATCAGCCCCAGCATTTT. Translation gives CASSLIPWGLHSNQPQHF.

The table lists this clone with a count of one. The chain carries TRBV4-1 and TRBJ1-4; D unclear. The germline V and J ends were trimmed by 2 bases and 8 bases, with 6 bases remaining between them. Germline loops: CDR1 MGHRA, CDR2 YSYEKL. This CDR3 comprises 12 residues. The CDR3 region has the DNA TGCGCCAGCAGCCAAAGTTCCGAAAAACTGTTTTTT. Translating gives CASSQSSEKLFF.

The chain has TRBV6-1 and TRBJ2-7; 10 nucleotides align to TRBD1. Germline CDR1 reads MNHNS; CDR2 reads SASEGT. This CDR3 is built from 14 residues. Trimming cost V 3 bases and J 4 bases; bases outside gene matches: 3. This CDR3 reads CASSDGTGEYEQYF. In nucleotides, the CDR3 is TGTGCCAGCAGTGACGGGACAGGGGAGTACGAGCAGTACTTC.

The rearrangement uses TRBV11-2 and TRBJ2-3, with 11 positions matching TRBD2. This CDR3 region has 17 residues. Germline loops: CDR1 SGHAT, CDR2 FQNNGV. Losses at the gene ends were 4 bases for V and 2 bases for J; bases not matched to a gene: 8. The CDR3 sequence is CASSSLLAGELTDTQYF. The CDR3 DNA reads as TGTGCCAGCAGCTCTTTACTAGCGGGGGAACTCACAGATACGCAGTATTTT.

The chain joins TRBV11-1 to TRBJ1-2; D might be TRBD1 (6 bases). This CDR3 has 13 amino acids. The germline gives CDR1 SGHAT, CDR2 FQDESV (reference sequence). V was pared by 5 bases and J by 8 bases, with 15 bases between. This chain's CDR3 is CASSPYGTSGYTF. The CDR3 coding sequence is TGTGCCAGCAGCCCATACGGGACATCCGGCTACACCTTC.

The chain employs TRBV4-1 and TRBJ1-5; possibly TRBD1 for D (5 bases). In germline, CDR1 is MGHRA, CDR2 YSYEKL. The V end lost 1 base, the J end lost 6 bases, and 10 bases lay between the germline ends. The CDR3 contains 14 residues. CDR3 sequence reads: CASSQGGFSQPQHF. Here the CDR3 DNA reads TGCGCCAGCAGCCAAGGGGGGTTCAGTCAGCCCCAGCATTTT.

This chain links TRBV19 with TRBJ1-1; 8 nucleotides align to TRBD1. The V and J ends lost 5 bases and 6 bases, in that order; junction bases with no gene match: 8. CDR3 size: 14 residues. Germline lookup yields CDR1 LNHDA and CDR2 SQIVND (reference sequence). As DNA, the CDR3 is TGTGCCAGTAGTTATCTGCAGGGGGCCGCTGAAGCTTTCTTT. Protein product: CASSYLQGAAEAFF.

The rearrangement uses TRBV4-3 and TRBJ2-7, with D possibly being TRBD1 or TRBD2 (6 bases each). The CDR3 spans 16 residues. Per the germline V gene, CDR1 is LGHNA and CDR2 is YSLEER. Trimming removed 0 bases from V and 7 bases from J, with 19 bases in between. CDR3 nucleotide sequence: TGCGCCAGCAGCCAAGAAATCGGGGGCCTTTGGGGAGAGCAGTACTTC. Its protein product is CASSQEIGGLWGEQYF.

This clone has ten or more counts. CDR3 sequence (DNA): TGCGCCAGCAGCGTTGGGGGTGGGAATCAGCCCCAGCATTTT. Residues: CASSVGGGNQPQHF. The chain employs TRBV10-2 and TRBJ1-5; D possibly corresponds to TRBD1 (5 bases). Germline lookup yields CDR1 WSHSY and CDR2 SAAADI. This CDR3 has 14 residues. Between the trimmed V and J ends, which lost 6 bases and 4 bases, there was a span of 13 bases.

The rearrangement uses TRBV2 and TRBJ2-7, with 14 bases fitting TRBD2. Germline V gene sequence: CDR1 SNHLY, CDR2 FYNNEI. The trim removed 3 bases at V and 4 bases at J, leaving 2 bases unmatched. There are 15 residues in the CDR3. CDR3 residues: CASSERTSGGYEQYF. The CDR3 nucleotides are TGTGCCAGCAGTGAGAGGACTAGCGGGGGGTACGAGCAGTACTTC.

This chain uses TRBV4-1 with TRBJ1-3; D not resolved. The germline gives CDR1 MGHRA, CDR2 YSYEKL. The V and J ends lost 1 base and 2 bases respectively, with 9 bases between them. The CDR3 is 15 residues long. The CDR3: CASSQVAATGNTIYF. CDR3 in DNA: TGCGCCAGCAGCCAAGTCGCGGCTACTGGAAACACCATATATTTT.

The chain is built from TRBV6-5 and TRBJ2-2; D is undetermined. Germline CDR1 reads MNHEY; CDR2 reads SVGAGI. The CDR3 consists of 15 residues. The V and J ends lost 2 bases and 5 bases respectively, with 12 bases between them. CDR3 sequence reads: CASSYVSATTGELFF. The CDR3 bases are TGTGCCAGCAGTTACGTCTCGGCGACAACCGGGGAGCTGTTTTTT.